The next 8 T cell receptor beta chains were all read from a single sample in a study of PD-1 blockade in mismatch repair-deficient tumors. As to time point: 10-day in vitro stimulation with candidate neoantigen peptide 7. Their cognate antigens are unknown. Method: immunoSEQ multiplex PCR; TCRdb's copy keeps in-frame clones and lacks some. Of just under 9,000 clones in the sample, over 80% are singletons; the top ten hold approximately 12%. The material sequenced was cells cultured in vitro, taken from a patient treated with pembrolizumab. The receptors here all came from an adult with mismatch repair-deficient cancer.

V and J are TRBV18 and TRBJ1-5; no clear D. The CDR3 covers 14 residues. Germline V CDR1 and CDR2: KGHSH, LQKENI. V lost 2 bases and J lost 4, with 9 bases in between. The CDR3 DNA is TGTGCCAGCTCACCAAGGACGGGGAATCAGCCCCAGCATTTT. Its protein is CASSPRTGNQPQHF.

The chain links TRBV29-1 to TRBJ1-1, with a tentative D call TRBD1 (6 bases). Germline CDR1 and CDR2: SQVTM and ANQGSEA. Trimming left V 6 bases short and J 0 bases short, with 17 bases between. The CDR3 covers 15 residues. CDR3 amino acids: CSVLRQANMNTEAFF. The CDR3, as DNA: TGCAGCGTCCTGAGACAGGCGAACATGAACACTGAAGCTTTCTTT.

This clone came up once. This sequence joins TRBV18 and TRBJ2-7, with 10 positions matching TRBD2. With 2 bases clipped from V and 1 base from J, the junction kept 8 bases outside the gene matches. Germline loops: CDR1 KGHSH, CDR2 LQKENI. CDR3 size: 17 residues. The CDR3: CASSPLGSGRASYEQYF. CDR3 coding DNA: TGTGCCAGCTCACCATTAGGGAGCGGGAGGGCGTCCTACGAGCAGTACTTC.

V is TRBV25-1 and J is TRBJ2-5; 7 positions match TRBD2. The junction had 6 bases not matched to a gene; V was cut back by 1 base and J by 1 base. CDR1 and CDR2 (germline): MGHDK, SYGVNS. CDR3 length: 16 amino acids. The CDR3 region is CASSELGGSSQETQYF. CDR3 DNA sequence: TGTGCCAGCAGTGAATTGGGGGGGTCCAGCCAAGAGACCCAGTACTTC.

The V call is TRBV27, the J call TRBJ2-1, with 7 bases that match TRBD2. CDR1 is MNHEY, CDR2 SMNVEV, per germline (reference sequence). CDR3 length: 15 residues. V was pared by 3 bases and J by 2 bases, with 4 bases of the junction left unmatched. The CDR3 region has the DNA TGTGCCAGCAGTTTGGGCGGGAGTACCTACAATGAGCAGTTCTTC. Translated: CASSLGGSTYNEQFF.

The J gene is TRBJ2-7, the V gene TRBV7-9; D uncertain. V was clipped by 6 bases and J by 5 bases, with 14 bases between them. This CDR3 contains 13 residues. Germline CDR1 reads SEHNR; CDR2 reads FQNEAQ (reference sequence). In DNA form, the CDR3 reads TGTGCCAGCAGACCCCCCTTGTCCCACGAGCAGTACTTC. Protein product: CASRPPLSHEQYF. Full variable domain (outside the CDR3, taken from reference TRBV7-9 and TRBJ2-7): DTGVSQNPRHKITKRGQNVTFRCDPISEHNRLYWYRQTLGQGPEFLTYFQNEAQLEKSRLLSDRFSAERPKGSFSTLEIQRTEQGDSAMYLCASRPPLSHEQYFGPGTRLTVT.

The rearrangement uses TRBV9 and TRBJ2-3, with 9 positions matching TRBD1. V trimming: 4 bases; J trimming: 6 bases; junction bases outside the gene matches: 9. The CDR3 sequence is 15 residues long. Germline V CDR1 and CDR2: SGDLS, YYNGEE. The CDR3 DNA follows: TGTGCCAGCAGCACAGCAGGACAGGGGCTGGATACGCAGTATTTT. This encodes CASSTAGQGLDTQYF.

The rearrangement uses TRBV18 and TRBJ1-5; D gene ambiguous. CDR3 length equals 14 residues. Deletions cut 5 bases from V and 0 bases from J, with 8 bases between. Germline lookup yields CDR1 KGHSH and CDR2 LQKENI. The CDR3 here is CASSRADSNQPQHF. The CDR3 coding sequence is TGTGCCAGCTCAAGGGCTGATAGCAATCAGCCCCAGCATTTT.